A selection of T cell receptor beta chains follows, all from one sample in a study of shared clonotypes between healthy human individuals. Assay: immunoSEQ multiplex PCR; the TCRdb copy retains only in-frame clones and omits some. Of some 2.1 million clones detected, 85% to 95% appear once; the ten largest clones hold 0.1% to 0.15%. Source material: naive CD4+ T cells sorted from blood. Every receptor here comes from a man between 18 and 29 years old in good health. Both conserved end residues are part of each CDR3. The D gene is left open where the match is weak. Size values are once, few and many counts, or a class for expanded clones, and some rows have none.

V gene	D gene	J gene	clone size	CDR3 protein	CDR3 DNA
TRBV5-4	NA	TRBJ2-5	NA	CASSGETQYF	TGTGCCAGCAGCGGGGAGACCCAGTACTTC
TRBV28	NA	TRBJ2-7	NA	CASSFGLMSSYEQYF	TGTGCCAGCAGTTTCGGGCTTATGAGCTCCTACGAGCAGTACTTC
TRBV2	NA	TRBJ1-3	NA	CASSEFDSRSGNTIYF	TGTGCCAGCAGTGAATTCGACAGCCGCTCTGGAAACACCATATATTTT
TRBV5-4	NA	TRBJ2-2	NA	CASSLIGGGLTLNTGELFF	TGTGCCAGCAGCTTGATCGGCGGGGGCCTTACTCTAAACACCGGGGAGCTGTTTTTT
TRBV29-1	NA	TRBJ2-2	NA	CSVQGGGELFF	TGCAGCGTTCAGGGGGGCGGGGAGCTGTTTTTT
TRBV28	NA	TRBJ1-1	NA	CASSSLGRNTEAFF	TGTGCCAGCAGTTCACTAGGGAGGAACACTGAAGCTTTCTTT
TRBV6-5	TRBD2	TRBJ2-4	NA	CASSRTGLDGIQYF	TGTGCCAGCAGCAGGACGGGACTAGACGGCATTCAGTACTTC
TRBV12-5	NA	TRBJ1-6	NA	CASGPFQGYNSPLHF	TGTGCTAGTGGTCCCTTTCAGGGATACAATTCACCCCTCCACTTT
TRBV6-6	TRBD1	TRBJ2-7	NA	CASSWDRGSEQYF	TGTGCCAGCAGCTGGGACAGGGGAAGCGAGCAGTACTTC
TRBV6-1	TRBD1	TRBJ1-6	few	CASRGSDRGPSPLHF	TGTGCCAGCAGGGGATCAGACAGGGGGCCTTCACCCCTCCACTTT
TRBV7-9	NA	TRBJ1-1	NA	CASRRRGDTNTEAFF	TGTGCCAGCAGGCGCCGTGGGGACACGAACACTGAAGCTTTCTTT
TRBV6-1	TRBD1	TRBJ1-3	NA	CASDREISGNTIYF	TGTGCCAGCGACAGGGAAATATCCGGAAACACCATATATTTT